This is a list of T cell receptor beta chains from one sample in a study of blood T cell repertoires in COVID-19. Some clones are missing from TCRdb's copy, which holds only in-frame ones; the method was immunoSEQ multiplex PCR. The sample holds 170,000 or so clones, approximately 83% seen once. The specimen was peripheral blood. Receptor source: a woman between 55 and 75 years old with acute or convalescent COVID-19. CDR3s include the opening cysteine and the closing phenylalanine or tryptophan. A D gene is named only where the DNA matches it firmly. Clone size, where shown, is once, few, many, or a class for clones that have expanded.

J gene | V gene | D gene | clone size | CDR3 protein | CDR3 DNA
TRBJ1-1 | TRBV5-4 | . | . | CASSFGGWFTEAFF | TGTGCCAGCAGCTTCGGGGGATGGTTCACTGAAGCTTTCTTT
TRBJ2-4 | TRBV7-2 | TRBD2 | once | CASSLGTSGNIQYF | TGTGCCAGCAGCTTAGGGACTAGCGGAAACATTCAGTACTTC
TRBJ2-3 | TRBV19 | . | . | CASSQRGLTDTQYF | TGTGCCAGTAGTCAAAGGGGTTTGACAGATACGCAGTATTTT
TRBJ1-1 | TRBV24-1 | . | . | CATSGSGGRTEAFF | TGTGCCACCAGTGGTAGTGGGGGGAGGACTGAAGCTTTCTTT
TRBJ1-1 | TRBV27 | . | . | CASNTYQGFMNTEAFF | TGTGCCAGCAATACTTATCAGGGGTTCATGAACACTGAAGCTTTCTTT
TRBJ1-2 | TRBV5-5 | . | . | CASSPAGGRGGYGYTF | TGTGCCAGCAGCCCGGCGGGTGGGAGAGGAGGCTATGGCTACACCTTC
TRBJ2-2 | TRBV19 | . | . | CASSGGRAYTGELFF | TGTGCCAGTAGCGGGGGGCGAGCTTACACCGGGGAGCTGTTTTTT
TRBJ1-1 | TRBV3-1/TRBV3-2 | . | . | CASSHTREKTFF | TGTGCCAGCAGCCACACTCGGGAGAAGACTTTCTTT
TRBJ2-5 | TRBV2 | . | . | CASSARGGGETQYF | TGTGCCAGCAGTGCCCGAGGGGGTGGGGAGACCCAGTACTTC
TRBJ2-2 | TRBV18 | . | once | CASSRGTQHSTGELFF | TGTGCCAGCTCACGCGGGACCCAACACAGCACCGGGGAGCTGTTTTTT
TRBJ1-3 | TRBV12-3/TRBV12-4 | . | . | CASSFFGNTIYF | TGTGCCAGCAGTTTCTTTGGAAACACCATATATTTT
TRBJ2-3 | TRBV2 | TRBD2 | . | CASSAERGAVDTQYF | TGTGCCAGCAGTGCGGAGCGGGGGGCCGTAGATACGCAGTATTTT
TRBJ1-1 | TRBV7-8 | TRBD1 | . | CASSSRDRGSNTEAFF | TGTGCCAGCAGCTCCAGGGACAGGGGATCGAACACTGAAGCTTTCTTT
TRBJ1-1 | TRBV6-2/TRBV6-3 | TRBD1 | . | CASSRRPRDRGMNTEAFF | TGTGCCAGCAGTAGACGCCCCCGGGACAGGGGCATGAACACTGAAGCTTTCTTT
TRBJ2-4 | TRBV7-2 | TRBD1 | . | CASSGGQGAGVIQYF | TGTGCCAGCAGTGGGGGTCAGGGGGCCGGTGTCATTCAGTACTTC
TRBJ2-7 | TRBV7-2 | TRBD2 | . | CASSPGLAGGPGYEQYF | TGTGCCAGCAGCCCCGGACTAGCGGGGGGGCCGGGCTACGAGCAGTACTTC
TRBJ1-2 | TRBV4-3 | . | . | CASSQDDSGDYGYTF | TGCGCCAGCAGCCAAGATGACAGTGGTGACTATGGCTACACCTTC
TRBJ2-3 | TRBV7-2 | TRBD2 | . | CASSLATGGGTDTQYF | TGTGCCAGCAGCTTAGCGACGGGGGGGGGCACAGATACGCAGTATTTT
TRBJ1-1 | TRBV6-1 | . | . | CASSDRLVKQGSTEAFF | TGTGCCAGCAGTGATCGCTTAGTAAAACAGGGATCCACTGAAGCTTTCTTT
TRBJ2-2 | TRBV7-9 | TRBD2 | . | CASSPRRGGPGELFF | TGTGCCAGCAGCCCCCGGCGGGGGGGCCCCGGGGAGCTGTTTTTT
TRBJ1-3 | TRBV4-3 | . | . | CASSQDSGVGNTIYF | TGCGCCAGCAGCCAAGATTCAGGGGTGGGAAACACCATATATTTT
TRBJ2-7 | TRBV6-4 | . | . | CASSDGHEQYF | TGTGCCAGCAGTGACGGCCACGAGCAGTACTTC
TRBJ1-2 | TRBV5-4 | TRBD1 | . | CASSSLDRANYGYTF | TGTGCCAGCAGCTCTCTCGACAGGGCCAACTATGGCTACACCTTC
TRBJ1-6 | TRBV5-6 | . | . | CASNFLYGSPLHF | TGTGCCAGCAACTTTCTTTACGGTTCACCCCTCCACTTT
TRBJ1-5 | TRBV6-5 | . | . | CASRDGSGNQPQHF | TGTGCCAGCAGAGATGGTTCGGGCAATCAGCCCCAGCATTTT
TRBJ2-1 | TRBV7-9 | TRBD2 | . | CASSLGLAGVFDEQFF | TGTGCCAGCAGCTTAGGGCTAGCGGGGGTATTTGATGAGCAGTTCTTC
TRBJ1-4 | TRBV30 | . | . | CAWSTGNEKLFF | TGTGCCTGGAGTACAGGAAATGAAAAACTGTTTTTT
TRBJ2-3 | TRBV5-5 | TRBD2 | . | CASSPPTSGGADTQYF | TGTGCCAGCAGCCCGCCCACTAGCGGGGGGGCAGATACGCAGTATTTT
TRBJ2-1 | TRBV24-1 | . | few | CATSGARSYNEQFF | TGTGCCACCAGTGGGGCACGTTCCTACAATGAGCAGTTCTTC